These 7 T cell receptor beta chains were all obtained from the same sample, sequenced in a study of blood T cell repertoires in COVID-19. Only in-frame clones appear in the TCRdb table, and some are missing; sequencing was by immunoSEQ multiplex PCR. The sample carries 85,000 to 110,000 clones, about 86% recorded once. Sequenced material: peripheral blood. The receptors were gathered from a human donor in a cohort sampled during active COVID-19.

The chain joins TRBV9 to TRBJ2-7; a possible D gene is TRBD2 (7 bases). The V gene lost 3 bases and the J gene lost 5 bases, with 18 bases spanning the gap. CDR3 length: 15 amino acids. Germline values: CDR1 SGDLS, CDR2 YYNGEE. The DNA for the CDR3 is TGTGCCAGCAGCGCCGTGGGGGGGCTGGTCGACGAGCAGTACTTC. As protein: CASSAVGGLVDEQYF.

This rearrangement joins TRBV5-4 to TRBJ1-2, with 8 positions matching TRBD1. The CDR3 spans 15 residues. The V and J ends lost 5 bases and 8 bases, in that order; junction bases with no gene match: 14. The V gene's germline CDR1 is SGHNT and CDR2 YYREEE (reference sequence). Written as DNA, the CDR3 is TGTGCCAGCAGTATGGACAGGGATGCTTGGGGAGGCTACACCTTC. This gives the protein CASSMDRDAWGGYTF.

The CDR3 sequence: CASSAIRGLAGGGETQYF. CDR3 bases: TGTGCCAGCAGCGCTATTAGGGGACTCGCGGGAGGGGGGGAGACCCAGTACTTC. This rearrangement joins TRBV7-2 to TRBJ2-5, with 9 bases matching TRBD2. This CDR3 is built from 18 residues. Germline assignment: CDR1 SGHTA and CDR2 FQGNSA. V was clipped by 5 bases and J by 5 bases; unmatched bases: 18.

This clone turned up a few times. This sequence joins TRBV11-2 and TRBJ1-2, with TRBD1 matching 10 bases. CDR3 length: 22 residues. After removal of 6 bases from V and 2 bases from J, the junction contained 27 bases not matched to a gene. Germline V gives CDR1 SGHAT, CDR2 FQNNGV. CDR3 DNA sequence: TGTGCCAGCAGTCCAATTAACGGCCCAAGACAGGGGGCGCGAGTCTGGAACTATGGCTACACCTTC. The encoded protein is CASSPINGPRQGARVWNYGYTF.

The V gene is TRBV9, the J gene TRBJ1-6; D is ambiguous. With 0 bases removed from V and 0 bases from J, the gap between germline ends came to 10 bases. Germline loops: CDR1 SGDLS, CDR2 YYNGEE. This CDR3 has 17 residues. CDR3 residues: CASSVGEGSSYNSPLHF. The CDR3 nucleotides read TGTGCCAGCAGCGTAGGAGAAGGGAGCTCCTATAATTCACCCCTCCACTTT.

The chain has TRBV5-1 and TRBJ1-1, with a possible D match to TRBD1 (5 bases). The CDR3 sequence is 14 residues long. Trimming took 0 bases from V and 5 from J, leaving 11 bases between them. Germline CDR1 SGHRS, CDR2 YFSETQ. CDR3 loop: CASSLAGFRTEAFF. The DNA of the CDR3 is TGCGCCAGCAGCTTGGCAGGGTTCCGTACTGAAGCTTTCTTT.

This chain uses TRBV5-1 with TRBJ2-4; 7 bases match TRBD1. CDR3 length: 16 amino acids. Germline trimming cut 2 bases from V and 7 bases from J; bases unmatched to any gene: 12. Germline V lookup: CDR1 SGHRS, CDR2 YFSETQ. The CDR3 sequence is CASSLDRATPGNIQYF. In DNA form, the CDR3 reads TGCGCCAGCAGCTTAGACAGGGCAACCCCGGGGAACATTCAGTACTTC.